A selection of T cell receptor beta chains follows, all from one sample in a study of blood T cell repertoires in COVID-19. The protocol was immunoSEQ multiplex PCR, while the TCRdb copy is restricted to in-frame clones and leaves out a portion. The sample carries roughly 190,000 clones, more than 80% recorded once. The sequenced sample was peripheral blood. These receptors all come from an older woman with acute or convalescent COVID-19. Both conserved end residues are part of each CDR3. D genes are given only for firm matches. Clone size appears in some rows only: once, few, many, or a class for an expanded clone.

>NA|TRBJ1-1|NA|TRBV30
CAARRQGFTEAFF
TGTGCCGCGAGGAGGCAGGGGTTCACTGAAGCTTTCTTT
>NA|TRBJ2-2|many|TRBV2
CASSGRDYGELFF
TGTGCCAGCAGTGGGAGGGATTACGGGGAGCTGTTTTTT
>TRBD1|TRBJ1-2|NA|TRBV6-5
CASSPGQANYGYTF
TGTGCCAGCAGTCCGGGACAGGCGAACTATGGCTACACCTTC
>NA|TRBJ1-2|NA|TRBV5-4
CASSLVGSGHGYTF
TGTGCCAGCAGCTTGGTAGGGTCAGGGCATGGCTACACCTTC
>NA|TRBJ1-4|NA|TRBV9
CASSVDPGEFEKLFF
TGTGCCAGCAGCGTAGATCCGGGGGAGTTCGAAAAACTGTTTTTT
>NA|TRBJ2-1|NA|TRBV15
CATSIMGHPDNEQFF
TGTGCCACCAGCATCATGGGACACCCTGACAATGAGCAGTTCTTC
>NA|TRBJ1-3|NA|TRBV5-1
CASSLDGNSGNTIYF
TGCGCCAGCAGCTTGGACGGGAACTCTGGAAACACCATATATTTT
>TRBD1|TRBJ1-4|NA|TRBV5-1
CASRDRGDEKLFF
TGCGCCAGCCGCGACAGGGGAGATGAAAAACTGTTTTTT
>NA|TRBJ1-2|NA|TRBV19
CASKDRNYGYTF
TGTGCCAGTAAGGACAGAAACTATGGCTACACCTTC
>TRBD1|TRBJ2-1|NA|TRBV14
CASSHGTGTFF
TGTGCCAGCAGCCATGGGACAGGGACGTTCTTC
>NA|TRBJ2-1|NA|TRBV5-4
CASSPDFLSYNEQFF
TGTGCCAGCAGCCCGGACTTTCTATCCTACAATGAGCAGTTCTTC
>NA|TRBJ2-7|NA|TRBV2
CASTGTTYEQYF
TGTGCCAGCACTGGGACAACCTACGAGCAGTACTTC
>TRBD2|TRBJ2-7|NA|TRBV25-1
CASSRGVVTYEQYF
TGTGCCAGCAGTCGGGGGGTAGTGACCTACGAGCAGTACTTC
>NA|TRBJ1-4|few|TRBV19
CASSPLTGTNEKLFF
TGTGCCAGTAGTCCACTAACGGGAACTAATGAAAAACTGTTTTTT
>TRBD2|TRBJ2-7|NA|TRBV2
CASSEQLAGIYEQYF
TGTGCCAGCAGTGAACAGCTAGCGGGGATATACGAGCAGTACTTC
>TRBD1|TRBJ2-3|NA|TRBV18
CASSSRQGKQDTQYF
TGTGCCAGCTCATCGCGACAGGGGAAACAGGATACGCAGTATTTT
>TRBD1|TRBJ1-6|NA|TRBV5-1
CASSLGPDRVNSPLHF
TGCGCCAGCAGCTTAGGTCCGGACAGGGTTAATTCACCCCTCCACTTT
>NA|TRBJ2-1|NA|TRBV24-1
CATSDSGLGNEQFF
TGTGCCACCAGTGATTCAGGGTTGGGGAATGAGCAGTTCTTC
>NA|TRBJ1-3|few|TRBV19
CASRSSRTAGNTIYF
TGTGCCAGTAGGAGCTCCAGGACAGCTGGAAACACCATATATTTT
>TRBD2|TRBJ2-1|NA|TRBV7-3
CASSSIAGVNEQFF
TGTGCCAGCAGCTCTATAGCGGGAGTCAATGAGCAGTTCTTC
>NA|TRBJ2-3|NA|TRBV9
CASSVDAGRGDTQYF
TGTGCCAGCAGCGTAGATGCGGGGAGAGGGGATACGCAGTATTTT
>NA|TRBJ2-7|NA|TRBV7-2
CASSPTSDRYEQYF
TGTGCCAGCAGCCCAACTTCGGACAGATACGAGCAGTACTTC
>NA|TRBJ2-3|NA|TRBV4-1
CASSHESYPDTQYF
TGCGCCAGCAGCCATGAGTCGTATCCAGATACGCAGTATTTT
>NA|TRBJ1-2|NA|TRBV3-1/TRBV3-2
CASSQVNSPYGYTF
TGTGCCAGCAGCCAAGTGAACAGCCCTTATGGCTACACCTTC
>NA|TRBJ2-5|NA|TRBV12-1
CASSVTGTSGRETQYF
TGTGCCAGCAGCGTCACCGGGACTAGCGGGAGAGAGACCCAGTACTTC
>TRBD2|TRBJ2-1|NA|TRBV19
CASSILAGGSYNEQFF
TGTGCCAGTAGTATACTAGCGGGAGGCTCCTACAATGAGCAGTTCTTC
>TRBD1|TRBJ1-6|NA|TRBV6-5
CASRSDRGGNSPLHF
TGTGCCAGCAGAAGCGACAGGGGTGGGAATTCACCCCTCCACTTT
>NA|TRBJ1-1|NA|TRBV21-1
CATGVEAFF
TGTGCCACCGGGGTAGAAGCTTTCTTT
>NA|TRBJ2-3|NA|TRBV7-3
CASSLTVQSTDTQYF
TGTGCCAGCAGCTTAACGGTCCAGAGCACAGATACGCAGTATTTT
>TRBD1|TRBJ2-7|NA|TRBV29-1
CSVETGGPAYEQYF
TGCAGCGTTGAGACAGGGGGCCCGGCCTACGAGCAGTACTTC
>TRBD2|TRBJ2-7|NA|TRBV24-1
CATSDGGLAGSYEQYF
TGTGCCACCAGTGATGGGGGACTAGCGGGCTCGTACGAGCAGTACTTC
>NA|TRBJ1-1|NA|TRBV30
CAGAALGTEAFF
TGTGCCGGGGCTGCACTGGGGACTGAAGCTTTCTTT
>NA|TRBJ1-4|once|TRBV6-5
CASSRDNHYGEKLFF
TGTGCCAGCAGCCGGGACAACCACTACGGTGAAAAACTGTTTTTT
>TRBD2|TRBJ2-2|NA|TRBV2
CASSEIAGEVGELFF
TGTGCCAGCAGTGAAATAGCGGGAGAGGTCGGGGAGCTGTTTTTT
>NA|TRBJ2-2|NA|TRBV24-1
CATSIQGTGELFF
TGTGCCACCAGCATACAGGGCACCGGGGAGCTGTTTTTT
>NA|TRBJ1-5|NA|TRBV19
CASSIREFNQPQHF
TGTGCCAGTAGTATTAGGGAGTTCAATCAGCCCCAGCATTTT
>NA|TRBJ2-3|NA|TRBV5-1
CASSLLGVGTDTQYF
TGCGCCAGCAGCTTGCTGGGAGTTGGTACAGATACGCAGTATTTT
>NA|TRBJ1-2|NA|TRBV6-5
CASSRGNGYTF
TGTGCCAGCAGCCGGGGGAATGGCTACACCTTC
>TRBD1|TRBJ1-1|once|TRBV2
CASKGQVLATEAFF
TGTGCCAGCAAGGGACAGGTTCTCGCCACTGAAGCTTTCTTT
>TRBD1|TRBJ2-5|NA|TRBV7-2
CASSKQTGLQETQYF
TGTGCCAGCAGCAAACAGACAGGGTTACAAGAGACCCAGTACTTC
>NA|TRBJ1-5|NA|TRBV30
CAWSPPGTNNQPQHF
TGTGCCTGGAGTCCCCCAGGGACAAACAATCAGCCCCAGCATTTT
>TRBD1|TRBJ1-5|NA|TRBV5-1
CASSLGGTGNQPQHF
TGCGCCAGCAGCTTGGGCGGGACAGGAAATCAGCCCCAGCATTTT
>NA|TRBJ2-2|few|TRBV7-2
CASSPTRGVRTGELFF
TGTGCCAGCAGCCCCACGCGCGGGGTGCGCACCGGGGAGCTGTTTTTT
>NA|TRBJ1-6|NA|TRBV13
CASSSGLGGSPLHF
TGTGCCAGCAGCTCGGGACTTGGTGGCTCACCCCTCCACTTT
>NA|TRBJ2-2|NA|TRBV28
CASLGWVTGELFF
TGTGCCAGCCTAGGATGGGTTACCGGGGAGCTGTTTTTT
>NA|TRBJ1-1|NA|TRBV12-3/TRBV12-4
CASSLNSPLEAFF
TGTGCCAGCAGCTTAAACTCCCCCCTTGAAGCTTTCTTT